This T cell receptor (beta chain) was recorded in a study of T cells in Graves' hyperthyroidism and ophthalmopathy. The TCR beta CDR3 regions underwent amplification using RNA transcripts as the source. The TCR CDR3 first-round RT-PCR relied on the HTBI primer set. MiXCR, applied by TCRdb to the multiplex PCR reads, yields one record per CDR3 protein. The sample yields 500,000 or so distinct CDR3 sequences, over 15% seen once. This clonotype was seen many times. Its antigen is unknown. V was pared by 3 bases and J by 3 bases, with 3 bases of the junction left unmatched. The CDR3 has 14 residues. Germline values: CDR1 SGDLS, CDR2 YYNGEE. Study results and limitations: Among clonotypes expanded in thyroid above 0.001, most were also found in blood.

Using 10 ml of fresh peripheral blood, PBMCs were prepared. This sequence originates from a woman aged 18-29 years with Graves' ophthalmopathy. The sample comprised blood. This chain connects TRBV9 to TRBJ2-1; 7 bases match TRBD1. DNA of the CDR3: TGTGCCAGCAGCGCTTCAGGGGGCTACAATGAGCAGTTCTTC. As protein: CASSASGGYNEQFF.